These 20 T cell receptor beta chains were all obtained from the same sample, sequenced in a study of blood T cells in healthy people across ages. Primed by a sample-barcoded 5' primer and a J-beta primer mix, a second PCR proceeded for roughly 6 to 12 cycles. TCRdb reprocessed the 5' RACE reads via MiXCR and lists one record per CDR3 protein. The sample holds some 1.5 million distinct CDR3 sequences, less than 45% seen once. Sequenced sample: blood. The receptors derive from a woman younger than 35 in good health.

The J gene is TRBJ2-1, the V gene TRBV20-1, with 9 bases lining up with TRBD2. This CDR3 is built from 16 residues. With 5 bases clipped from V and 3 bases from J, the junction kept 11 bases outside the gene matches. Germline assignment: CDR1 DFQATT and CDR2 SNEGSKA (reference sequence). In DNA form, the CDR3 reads TGCAGTGCTTCCGGAGGCCTAGCGGGAATCTACAATGAGCAGTTCTTC. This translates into CSASGGLAGIYNEQFF.

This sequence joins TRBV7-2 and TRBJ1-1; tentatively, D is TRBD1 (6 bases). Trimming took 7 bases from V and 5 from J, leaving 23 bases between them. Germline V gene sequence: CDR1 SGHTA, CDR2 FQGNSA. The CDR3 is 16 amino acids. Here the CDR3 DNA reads TGTGCCAGCACCCCATGGAAAACAGGGCTTTGGACTGAAGCTTTCTTT. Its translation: CASTPWKTGLWTEAFF.

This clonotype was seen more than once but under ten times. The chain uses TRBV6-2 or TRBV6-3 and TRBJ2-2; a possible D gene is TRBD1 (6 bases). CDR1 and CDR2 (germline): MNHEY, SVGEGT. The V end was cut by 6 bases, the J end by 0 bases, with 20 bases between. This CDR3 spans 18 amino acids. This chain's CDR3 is CASSSWGRRKSNTGELFF. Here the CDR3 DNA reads TGTGCCAGCAGCAGCTGGGGGCGGAGAAAATCGAACACCGGGGAGCTGTTTTTT.

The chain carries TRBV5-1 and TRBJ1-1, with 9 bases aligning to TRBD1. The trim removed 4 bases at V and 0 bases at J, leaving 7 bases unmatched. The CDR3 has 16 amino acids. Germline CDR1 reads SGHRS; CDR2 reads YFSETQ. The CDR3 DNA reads TGCGCCAGCAGCCGCGGGACAGGGACCATGAACACTGAAGCTTTCTTT. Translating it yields CASSRGTGTMNTEAFF.

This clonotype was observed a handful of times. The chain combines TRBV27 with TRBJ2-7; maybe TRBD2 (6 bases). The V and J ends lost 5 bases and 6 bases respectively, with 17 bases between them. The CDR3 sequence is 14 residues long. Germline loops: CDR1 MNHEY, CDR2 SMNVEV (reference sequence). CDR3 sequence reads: CASSADVGGGEQYF. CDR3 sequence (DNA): TGTGCCAGCAGTGCCGACGTCGGGGGAGGCGAGCAGTACTTC.

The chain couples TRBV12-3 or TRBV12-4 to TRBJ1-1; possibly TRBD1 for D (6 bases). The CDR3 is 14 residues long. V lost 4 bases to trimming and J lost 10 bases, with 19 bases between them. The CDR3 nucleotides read TGTGCCAGCAGTTCTGCAACTACAGGGTTGGGAGCTTTCTTT. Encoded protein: CASSSATTGLGAFF.

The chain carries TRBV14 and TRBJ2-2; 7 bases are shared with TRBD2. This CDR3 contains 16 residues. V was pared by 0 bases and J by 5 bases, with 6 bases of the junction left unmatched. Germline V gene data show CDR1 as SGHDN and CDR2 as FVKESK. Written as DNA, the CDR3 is TGTGCCAGCAGCCAAGATCGGTGGCGGGGGACCGGGGAGCTGTTTTTT. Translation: CASSQDRWRGTGELFF. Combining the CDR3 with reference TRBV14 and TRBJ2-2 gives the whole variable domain EAGVTQFPSHSVIEKGQTVTLRCDPISGHDNLYWYRRVMGKEIKFLLHFVKESKQDESGMPNNRFLAERTGGTYSTLKVQPAELEDSGVYFCASSQDRWRGTGELFFGEGSRLTVL.

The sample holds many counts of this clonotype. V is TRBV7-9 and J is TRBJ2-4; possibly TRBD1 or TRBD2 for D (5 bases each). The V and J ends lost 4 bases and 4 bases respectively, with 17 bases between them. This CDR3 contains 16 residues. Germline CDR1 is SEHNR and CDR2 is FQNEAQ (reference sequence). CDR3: CASSSLPGQPKNIQYF. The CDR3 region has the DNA TGTGCCAGCAGCTCACTACCGGGGCAGCCAAAAAACATTCAGTACTTC.

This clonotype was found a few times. CDR3 DNA sequence: TGCGCCAGCAGCTTGGGCCAGCTCGGCGAGCAGTACTTC. Translation gives CASSLGQLGEQYF. This sequence joins TRBV5-1 and TRBJ2-5; D ambiguous. The J call is doubtful: the DNA matches TRBJ2-7 better. The CDR3 runs to 13 residues. Germline assignment: CDR1 SGHRS and CDR2 YFSETQ.

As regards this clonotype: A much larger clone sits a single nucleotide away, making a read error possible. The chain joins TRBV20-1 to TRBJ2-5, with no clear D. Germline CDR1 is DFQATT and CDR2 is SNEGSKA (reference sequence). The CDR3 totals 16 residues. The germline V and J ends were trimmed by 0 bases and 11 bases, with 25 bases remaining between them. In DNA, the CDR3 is TGCAGTGCTAGAGATCTCTGGCATGGGTTGGGCAATGAGCAGTACTTC. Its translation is CSARDLWHGLGNEQYF.

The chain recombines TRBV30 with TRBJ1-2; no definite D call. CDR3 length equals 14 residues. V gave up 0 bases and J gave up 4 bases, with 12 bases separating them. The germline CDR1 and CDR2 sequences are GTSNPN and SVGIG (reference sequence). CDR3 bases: TGTGCCTGGAGTGTACCCGTATTGGGCTATGGCTACACCTTC. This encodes CAWSVPVLGYGYTF.

The CDR3 loop reads CASGGLYSDQYF. CDR3 nucleotide sequence: TGTGCCAGCGGCGGGCTCTATTCAGACCAGTACTTC. The V call is TRBV7-2, the J call TRBJ2-5; maybe TRBD2 (5 bases). This CDR3 has 12 residues. The V gene's germline CDR1 is SGHTA and CDR2 FQGNSA. The V end was cut by 8 bases, the J end by 10 bases, with 17 bases between.

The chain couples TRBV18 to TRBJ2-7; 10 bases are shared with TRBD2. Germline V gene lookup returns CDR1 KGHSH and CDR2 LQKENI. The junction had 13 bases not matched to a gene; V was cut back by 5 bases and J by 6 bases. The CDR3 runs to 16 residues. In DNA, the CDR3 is TGTGCCAGCTCAGCAAAATCTAGCGGGAGTCTCCCCGAGCAGTACTTC. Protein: CASSAKSSGSLPEQYF.

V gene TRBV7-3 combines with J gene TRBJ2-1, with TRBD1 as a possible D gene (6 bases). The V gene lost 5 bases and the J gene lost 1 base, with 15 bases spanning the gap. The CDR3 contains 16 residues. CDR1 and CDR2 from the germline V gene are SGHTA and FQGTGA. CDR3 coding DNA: TGTGCCAGCAGCCTAAATCCCAGGGGTTCCTACAATGAGCAGTTCTTC. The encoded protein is CASSLNPRGSYNEQFF.

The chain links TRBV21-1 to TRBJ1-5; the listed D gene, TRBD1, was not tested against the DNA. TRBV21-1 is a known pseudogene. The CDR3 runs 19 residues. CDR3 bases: TGTGCCAGCAGCCTTGTGGGACTCCCGGTTCTGGCGCGCGATCAGCCCCAGCATTTT. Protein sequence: CASSLVGLPVLARDQPQHF.

The CDR3 bases are TGTGCCAGCAGTTTCACCCGTGGAGGGGGCTACACCTTC. This translates into CASSFTRGGGYTF. This sequence joins TRBV28 and TRBJ1-2; unclear D gene. In germline, CDR1 is MDHEN, CDR2 SYDVKM. V was cut by 3 bases and J by 8 bases, with 13 bases left in between. The CDR3 is 13 residues long.

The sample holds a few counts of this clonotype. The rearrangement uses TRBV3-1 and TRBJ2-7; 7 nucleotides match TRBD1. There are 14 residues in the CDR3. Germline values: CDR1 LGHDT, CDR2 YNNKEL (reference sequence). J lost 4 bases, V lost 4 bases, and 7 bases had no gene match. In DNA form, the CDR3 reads TGTGCCAGCAGCCCAATGACAGGGATATACGAGCAGTACTTC. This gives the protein CASSPMTGIYEQYF.

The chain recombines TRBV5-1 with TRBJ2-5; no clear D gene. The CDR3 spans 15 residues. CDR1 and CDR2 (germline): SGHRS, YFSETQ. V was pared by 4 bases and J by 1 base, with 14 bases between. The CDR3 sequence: CASSTYSILQETQYF. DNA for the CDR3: TGCGCCAGCAGCACCTATTCAATTCTCCAAGAGACCCAGTACTTC.

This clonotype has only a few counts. The CDR3 DNA reads TGTGCCAGCAGCTTGGTGACAGGGGTGAGCTATGGCTACACCTTC. It specifies CASSLVTGVSYGYTF. The chain is built from TRBV7-9 and TRBJ1-2, with TRBD1 matching over 8 bases. V shed 3 bases, J shed 4 bases, and the junction held 7 bases outside the gene matches. Germline V gene sequence: CDR1 SEHNR, CDR2 FQNEAQ (reference sequence). CDR3 length equals 15 residues.

The CDR3 sequence is CASSGSRGGNYGYTF. The CDR3 region has the DNA TGTGCCAGCAGCGGATCCAGGGGAGGTAACTATGGCTACACCTTC. This chain joins TRBV3-1 and TRBJ1-2; maybe TRBD1 (6 bases). Looked up from germline, CDR1 is LGHDT and CDR2 is YNNKEL (reference sequence). V gave up 5 bases and J gave up 1 base, with 14 bases separating them. The CDR3 totals 15 residues.